The 2 T cell receptor beta chains listed next were all sequenced from one sample in a study of T cells in Graves' hyperthyroidism and ophthalmopathy. From RNA transcripts, TCR beta CDR3 regions were amplified. Initially, a first-round RT-PCR of the TCR CDR3 employed the HTBI primer set. TCRdb processed the multiplex PCR reads anew with MiXCR; each CDR3 protein has one entry. Of some 550,000 distinct CDR3 sequences listed, 20% to 25% are singletons. Sequencing was performed on blood. Receptors originate from a man between 18 and 35 years old with Graves' hyperthyroidism.

This clonotype has just a few counts. The chain combines TRBV2 with TRBJ2-7; 8 positions match TRBD2. Germline-derived CDR1 and CDR2 are SNHLY and FYNNEI. The length of the CDR3 is 15 residues. Trimming cost V 3 bases and J 3 bases; bases outside gene matches: 7. The CDR3 DNA reads as TGTGCCAGCAGTGACCCGGGACTAGTAAACTACGAGCAGTACTTC. Amino acids: CASSDPGLVNYEQYF.

This clonotype occurred many times. The rearrangement joins TRBV5-1 to TRBJ2-2; 8 bases fit TRBD1. J gave up 3 bases and V 4 bases, and 8 bases lay outside the gene matches. In germline, CDR1 is SGHRS, CDR2 YFSETQ. CDR3 length: 16 residues. CDR3 coding DNA: TGCGCCAGCAGCGGTCGACAGGGGCTGGACACCGGGGAGCTGTTTTTT. Amino acids: CASSGRQGLDTGELFF.